The rows below give T cell receptor beta chains drawn from one sample of a study of graft-versus-host responses after intestinal transplantation. Assay: immunoSEQ multiplex PCR; the TCRdb copy retains only in-frame clones and omits some. The sample includes about 93,000 clones, approximately 92% of them seen just once. Which antigens these TCRs recognize remains unknown. The material was unstimulated CD8+ T cells sorted from spleen or lymph node cells, obtained before intestinal transplant. The receptors come from a human donor who received an intestinal transplant. Both conserved end residues are part of each CDR3. The D gene is left open where the match is weak.

cdr3_aa	cdr3_nt	v_call	d_call	j_call	cdr3_length
CASSRGTRYGYTF	TGTGCCAGCAGCCGCGGGACTCGATATGGCTACACCTTC	TRBV11-2	-	TRBJ1-2	13
CASSRSGEGYTEAFF	TGTGCCAGCAGCCGATCAGGGGAAGGGTACACTGAAGCTTTCTTT	TRBV5-5	-	TRBJ1-1	15
CASSEGLAVQETQYF	TGCGCCAGCAGCGAGGGGCTAGCGGTCCAAGAGACCCAGTACTTC	TRBV5-1	TRBD2	TRBJ2-5	15
CASSPRQGSAYEQYF	TGTGCCAGCAGCCCGCGACAGGGGTCGGCCTACGAGCAGTACTTC	TRBV11-2	TRBD1	TRBJ2-7	15
CASSDRWTAYLVNGYTF	TGTGCCAGCAGCGATCGTTGGACAGCGTACCTCGTGAATGGCTACACCTTC	TRBV5-5	-	TRBJ1-2	17
CACRRDRGTYEQYF	TGTGCCTGCCGCCGGGACAGGGGGACCTACGAGCAGTACTTC	TRBV30	TRBD1	TRBJ2-7	14
CATSLLAVISSTDTQYF	TGTGCCACATCTTTACTAGCCGTTATTTCTAGCACAGATACGCAGTATTTT	TRBV28	-	TRBJ2-3	17
CASSPRDPYTEAFF	TGTGCCAGCAGCCCTCGGGATCCATACACTGAAGCTTTCTTT	TRBV27	-	TRBJ1-1	14
CASSLVRRNTGELFF	TGTGCCAGCAGCTTAGTACGCAGAAACACCGGGGAGCTGTTTTTT	TRBV11-2	-	TRBJ2-2	15
CASSRGYGANVLTF	TGTGCCAGCAGCCGGGGGTATGGGGCCAACGTCCTGACTTTC	TRBV7-6	-	TRBJ2-6	14
CASSLGTSNNEQFF	TGTGCCAGCAGCTTAGGGACTTCTAACAATGAGCAGTTCTTC	TRBV7-6	-	TRBJ2-1	14
CASSFTQGVYSGANVLTF	TGTGCCAGCAGTTTCACACAGGGGGTTTACTCTGGGGCCAACGTCCTGACTTTC	TRBV28	TRBD1	TRBJ2-6	18
CASSQEDRGFYNEQFF	TGCGCCAGCAGCCAAGAAGACAGGGGGTTCTACAATGAGCAGTTCTTC	TRBV4-1	TRBD1	TRBJ2-1	16
CASSLGGLYEQYF	TGTGCCAGCAGCTTGGGCGGGTTATACGAGCAGTACTTC	TRBV5-4	-	TRBJ2-7	13
CASSHTVSPYNSPLHF	TGTGCCAGTAGTCATACTGTGTCCCCCTATAATTCACCCCTCCACTTT	TRBV19	-	TRBJ1-6	16
CASSIKRGPTGVNTEAFF	TGCGCCAGCAGCATAAAGAGGGGACCGACAGGGGTGAACACTGAAGCTTTCTTT	TRBV4-1	TRBD1	TRBJ1-1	18
CASTSGSYEQYF	TGTGCCAGCACAAGCGGTTCCTACGAGCAGTACTTC	TRBV6-1	-	TRBJ2-7	12
CSVDLPGTKNTGELFF	TGCAGCGTTGACCTACCCGGGACAAAGAACACCGGGGAGCTGTTTTTT	TRBV29-1	-	TRBJ2-2	16
CASSYSSWGANYGYTF	TGTGCCAGCAGTTACTCGAGTTGGGGGGCTAACTATGGCTACACCTTC	TRBV6-5	-	TRBJ1-2	16
CASIEEASGANVLTF	TGTGCCAGCATCGAAGAAGCCTCTGGGGCCAACGTCCTGACTTTC	TRBV6-6	-	TRBJ2-6	15
CAISGTSAYNEQFF	TGTGCCATCAGTGGGACTAGCGCCTACAATGAGCAGTTCTTC	TRBV10-3	TRBD2	TRBJ2-1	14
CASFQGAGYEQYF	TGTGCCAGCTTCCAGGGGGCTGGTTACGAGCAGTACTTC	TRBV27	TRBD1	TRBJ2-7	13
CASSQDLSYQETQYF	TGCGCCAGCAGCCAAGATTTGAGTTACCAAGAGACCCAGTACTTC	TRBV4-1	-	TRBJ2-5	15
CASSFFLQGGSGELFF	TGTGCCAGCAGTTTCTTCCTGCAGGGGGGAAGCGGGGAGCTGTTTTTT	TRBV27	-	TRBJ2-2	16
CASSLERQVEGYTF	TGTGCCAGCAGCTTAGAGAGGCAAGTCGAAGGCTACACCTTC	TRBV13	-	TRBJ1-2	14
CASLRTIQNANTGELFF	TGTGCCAGCTTACGGACAATCCAGAATGCTAACACCGGGGAGCTGTTTTTT	TRBV18	-	TRBJ2-2	17
CASSLLGGENGYTF	TGTGCCAGCAGCTTACTGGGGGGGGAGAATGGCTACACCTTC	TRBV7-9	-	TRBJ1-2	14
CASSSGENYGYTF	TGTGCCAGCAGCTCCGGAGAAAACTATGGCTACACCTTC	TRBV5-6	-	TRBJ1-2	13